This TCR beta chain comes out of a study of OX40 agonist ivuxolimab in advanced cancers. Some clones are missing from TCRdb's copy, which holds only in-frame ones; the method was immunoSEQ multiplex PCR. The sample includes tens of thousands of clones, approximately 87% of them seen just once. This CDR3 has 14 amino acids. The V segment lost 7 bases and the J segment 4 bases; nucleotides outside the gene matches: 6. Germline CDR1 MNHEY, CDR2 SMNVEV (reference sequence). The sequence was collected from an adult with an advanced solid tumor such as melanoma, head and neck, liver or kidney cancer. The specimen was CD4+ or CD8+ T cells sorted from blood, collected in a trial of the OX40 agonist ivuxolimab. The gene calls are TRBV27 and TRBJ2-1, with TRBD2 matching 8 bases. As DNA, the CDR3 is TGTGCCAGCATCCGTAGCGGGGAGTACAATGAGCAGTTCTTC. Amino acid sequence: CASIRSGEYNEQFF.